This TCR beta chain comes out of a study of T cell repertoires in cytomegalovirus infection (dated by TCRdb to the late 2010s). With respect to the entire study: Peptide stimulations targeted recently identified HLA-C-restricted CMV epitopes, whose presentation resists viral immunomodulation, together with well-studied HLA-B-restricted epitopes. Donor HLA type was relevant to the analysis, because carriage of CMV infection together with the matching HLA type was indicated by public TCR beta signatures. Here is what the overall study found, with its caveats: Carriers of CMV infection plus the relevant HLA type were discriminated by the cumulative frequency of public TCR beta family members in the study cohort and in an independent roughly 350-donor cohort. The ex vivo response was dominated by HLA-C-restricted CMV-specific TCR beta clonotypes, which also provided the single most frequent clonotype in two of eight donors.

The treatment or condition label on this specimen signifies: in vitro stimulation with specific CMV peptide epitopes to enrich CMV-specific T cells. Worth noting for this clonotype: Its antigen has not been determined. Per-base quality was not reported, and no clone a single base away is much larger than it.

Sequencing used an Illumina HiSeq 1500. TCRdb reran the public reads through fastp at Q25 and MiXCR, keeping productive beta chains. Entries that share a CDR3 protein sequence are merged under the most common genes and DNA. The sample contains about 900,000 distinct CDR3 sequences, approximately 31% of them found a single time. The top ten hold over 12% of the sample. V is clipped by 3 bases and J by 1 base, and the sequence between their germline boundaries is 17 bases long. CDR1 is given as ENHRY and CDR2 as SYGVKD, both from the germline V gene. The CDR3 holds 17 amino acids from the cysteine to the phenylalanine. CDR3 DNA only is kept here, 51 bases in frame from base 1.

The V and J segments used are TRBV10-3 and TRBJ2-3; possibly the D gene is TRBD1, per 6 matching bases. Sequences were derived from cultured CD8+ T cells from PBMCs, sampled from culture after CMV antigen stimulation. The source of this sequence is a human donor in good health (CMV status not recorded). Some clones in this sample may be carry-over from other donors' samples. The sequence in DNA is TGTGCCATCAGTGATTCTGGACAGTCAATTCGCACAGATACGCAGTATTTT. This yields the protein CAISDSGQSIRTDTQYF.